These T cell receptor beta chains were read from a single sample in a study of long-term antiretroviral therapy in people with HIV. Method: immunoSEQ multiplex PCR; TCRdb's copy keeps in-frame clones and lacks some. The data hold fewer than 45,000 clones, with 85% to 95% observed a single time. The material was unsorted PBMCs, obtained 4.1 years after starting antiretroviral therapy. The receptors were gathered from a woman aged 45-60 years with HIV. The conserved cysteine and the conserved F or W are not part of the CDR3 here. Each record gives: V gene, CDR3 length, J gene, CDR3 protein.

v_call: TRBV10-2
cdr3_length: 11
j_call: TRBJ2-2
cdr3_aa: ASSDRRTGELF

v_call: TRBV9
cdr3_length: 12
j_call: TRBJ2-3
cdr3_aa: ASSVAGNQDTQY

v_call: TRBV15
cdr3_length: 12
j_call: TRBJ1-6
cdr3_aa: ATSIDRGNSPLH

v_call: TRBV6-5
cdr3_length: 12
j_call: TRBJ1-3
cdr3_aa: ASSYEGPGNTIY

v_call: TRBV5-1
cdr3_length: 12
j_call: TRBJ2-7
cdr3_aa: ASSSSGTTGEQY

v_call: TRBV7-9
cdr3_length: 11
j_call: TRBJ1-5
cdr3_aa: ASSLDGGQPQH

v_call: TRBV21-1
cdr3_length: 13
j_call: TRBJ1-5
cdr3_aa: ASSPGQNSHQPQH

v_call: TRBV19
cdr3_length: 9
j_call: TRBJ1-2
cdr3_aa: ASSIAEDYT

v_call: TRBV6-1
cdr3_length: 12
j_call: TRBJ2-1
cdr3_aa: ASGASGGFGEQF

v_call: TRBV6-4
cdr3_length: 12
j_call: TRBJ1-5
cdr3_aa: ASSYSNRAQPQH

v_call: TRBV5-6
cdr3_length: 12
j_call: TRBJ1-2
cdr3_aa: ASSPGTKALGYT

v_call: TRBV7-2
cdr3_length: 14
j_call: TRBJ2-4
cdr3_aa: ASSSRQALTKNIQY

v_call: TRBV5-1
cdr3_length: 11
j_call: TRBJ2-7
cdr3_aa: ASSSTLREEQY

v_call: TRBV13
cdr3_length: 13
j_call: TRBJ1-1
cdr3_aa: ASSLWGGMNTEAF

v_call: TRBV27
cdr3_length: 12
j_call: TRBJ2-3
cdr3_aa: ANPSGQLADTQY

v_call: TRBV6-5
cdr3_length: 11
j_call: TRBJ2-2
cdr3_aa: ASSPDHNGELF

v_call: TRBV19
cdr3_length: 11
j_call: TRBJ2-2
cdr3_aa: ASSNPNTGELF

v_call: TRBV5-1
cdr3_length: 14
j_call: TRBJ2-1
cdr3_aa: ASSGDRGRRAGEQF

v_call: TRBV5-8
cdr3_length: 12
j_call: TRBJ1-2
cdr3_aa: ASSVDSANYGYT

v_call: TRBV12-5
cdr3_length: 12
j_call: TRBJ1-2
cdr3_aa: ASGYSIQGDGYT

v_call: TRBV29-1
cdr3_length: 13
j_call: TRBJ2-7
cdr3_aa: SVAERLAGSYEQY

v_call: TRBV9
cdr3_length: 13
j_call: TRBJ1-1
cdr3_aa: ASSDDPQGATEAF

v_call: TRBV7-2
cdr3_length: 14
j_call: TRBJ2-3
cdr3_aa: ASSLRRTVYTDTQY

v_call: TRBV15
cdr3_length: 13
j_call: TRBJ2-3
cdr3_aa: ATSRAWGSTDTQY

v_call: TRBV15
cdr3_length: 14
j_call: TRBJ1-1
cdr3_aa: ATSRAPQGVGTEAF

v_call: TRBV30
cdr3_length: 11
j_call: TRBJ2-6
cdr3_aa: AWSVRGANVLT

v_call: TRBV11-1
cdr3_length: 14
j_call: TRBJ2-2
cdr3_aa: ASSLGPTGNTGELF

v_call: TRBV6-5
cdr3_length: 13
j_call: TRBJ1-1
cdr3_aa: ASSRPGTGYTEAF

v_call: TRBV19
cdr3_length: 14
j_call: TRBJ1-1
cdr3_aa: ASSIRRAVRDTEAF

v_call: TRBV5-6
cdr3_length: 13
j_call: TRBJ1-5
cdr3_aa: ASSLTGQGDQPQH

v_call: TRBV30
cdr3_length: 11
j_call: TRBJ1-5
cdr3_aa: AWRGQANQPQH

v_call: TRBV2
cdr3_length: 12
j_call: TRBJ2-7
cdr3_aa: ASSFGGVDSEQY

v_call: TRBV11-2
cdr3_length: 15
j_call: TRBJ1-1
cdr3_aa: ASSLDTRGLMNTEAF

v_call: TRBV2
cdr3_length: 11
j_call: TRBJ1-1
cdr3_aa: ASSGDKNTEAF

v_call: TRBV11-2
cdr3_length: 13
j_call: TRBJ2-1
cdr3_aa: ASTENGGPYNEQF

v_call: TRBV6-1
cdr3_length: 11
j_call: TRBJ1-1
cdr3_aa: ASRGSGNTEAF

v_call: TRBV27
cdr3_length: 12
j_call: TRBJ1-5
cdr3_aa: ASSHRDSNQPQH

v_call: TRBV28
cdr3_length: 13
j_call: TRBJ1-4
cdr3_aa: ASSGGGITNEKLF

v_call: TRBV25-1
cdr3_length: 12
j_call: TRBJ2-7
cdr3_aa: ASSARTVPYEQY

v_call: TRBV19
cdr3_length: 14
j_call: TRBJ1-1
cdr3_aa: ASSSPPGVPNTEAF

v_call: TRBV29-1
cdr3_length: 9
j_call: TRBJ1-4
cdr3_aa: IGQGGEKLF

v_call: TRBV7-3
cdr3_length: 15
j_call: TRBJ1-2
cdr3_aa: ASSLPAGRRTNYGYT

v_call: TRBV11-2
cdr3_length: 14
j_call: TRBJ2-3
cdr3_aa: ASSHGQGKVTDTQY

v_call: TRBV7-3
cdr3_length: 12
j_call: TRBJ2-1
cdr3_aa: ASSPPGRYNEQF

v_call: TRBV30
cdr3_length: 9
j_call: TRBJ1-6
cdr3_aa: AWNENSPLH

v_call: TRBV27
cdr3_length: 13
j_call: TRBJ2-7
cdr3_aa: ASSPIGDRSYEQY

v_call: TRBV6-5
cdr3_length: 9
j_call: TRBJ2-1
cdr3_aa: ASKAFNEQF

v_call: TRBV13
cdr3_length: 10
j_call: TRBJ1-2
cdr3_aa: ASSLGGYGYT

v_call: TRBV7-2
cdr3_length: 11
j_call: TRBJ1-2
cdr3_aa: ASSLGLNYGYT

v_call: TRBV1
cdr3_length: 14
j_call: TRBJ1-2
cdr3_aa: TSRAKIRLGNDGYT

v_call: TRBV6-6
cdr3_length: 14
j_call: TRBJ2-2
cdr3_aa: ASSYSRRSNTGELF